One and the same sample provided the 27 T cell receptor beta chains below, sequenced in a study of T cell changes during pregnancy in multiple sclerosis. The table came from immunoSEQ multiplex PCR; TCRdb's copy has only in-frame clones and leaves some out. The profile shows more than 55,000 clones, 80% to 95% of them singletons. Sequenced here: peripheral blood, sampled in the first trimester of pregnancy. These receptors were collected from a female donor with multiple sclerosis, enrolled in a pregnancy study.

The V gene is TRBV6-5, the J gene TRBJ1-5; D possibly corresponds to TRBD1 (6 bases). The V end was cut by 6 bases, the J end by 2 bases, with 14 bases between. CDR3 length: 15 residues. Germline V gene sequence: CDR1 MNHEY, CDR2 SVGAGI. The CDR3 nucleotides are TGTGCCAGCAGCCACAGGGTCGGCGGCAATCAGCCCCAGCATTTT. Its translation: CASSHRVGGNQPQHF.

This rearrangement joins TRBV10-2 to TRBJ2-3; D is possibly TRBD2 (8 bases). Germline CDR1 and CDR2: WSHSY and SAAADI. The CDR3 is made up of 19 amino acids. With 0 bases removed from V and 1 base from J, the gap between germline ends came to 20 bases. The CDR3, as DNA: TGCGCCAGCAGTGAGTCGAGGGGGCTAGCGGGTTTTCGCACAGATACGCAGTATTTT. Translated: CASSESRGLAGFRTDTQYF.

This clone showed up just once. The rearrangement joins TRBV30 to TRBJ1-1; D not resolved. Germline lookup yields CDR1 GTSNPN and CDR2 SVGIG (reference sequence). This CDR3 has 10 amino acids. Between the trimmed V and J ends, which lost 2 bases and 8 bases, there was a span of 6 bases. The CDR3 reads CAWSPQEAFF. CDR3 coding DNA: TGTGCCTGGAGTCCCCAGGAAGCTTTCTTT.

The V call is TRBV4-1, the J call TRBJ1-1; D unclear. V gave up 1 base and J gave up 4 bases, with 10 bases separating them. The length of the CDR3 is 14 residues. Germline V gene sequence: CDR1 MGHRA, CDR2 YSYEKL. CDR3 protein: CASSQARQATEAFF. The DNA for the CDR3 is TGCGCCAGCAGCCAAGCCCGGCAGGCCACTGAAGCTTTCTTT.

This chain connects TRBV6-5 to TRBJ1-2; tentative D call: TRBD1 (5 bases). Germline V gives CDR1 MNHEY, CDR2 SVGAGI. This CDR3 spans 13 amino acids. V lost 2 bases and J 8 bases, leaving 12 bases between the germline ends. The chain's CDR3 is CASSYNKAGGYTF. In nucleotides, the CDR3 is TGTGCCAGCAGTTACAACAAGGCAGGGGGCTACACCTTC.

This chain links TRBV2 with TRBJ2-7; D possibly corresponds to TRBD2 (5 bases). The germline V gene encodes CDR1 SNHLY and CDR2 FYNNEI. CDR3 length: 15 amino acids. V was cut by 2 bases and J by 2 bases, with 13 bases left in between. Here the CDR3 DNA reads TGTGCCAGCAGTGAATTTCGGCAGACTACCTACGAGCAGTACTTC. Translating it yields CASSEFRQTTYEQYF. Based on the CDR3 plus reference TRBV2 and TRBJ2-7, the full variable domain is EPEVTQTPSHQVTQMGQEVILRCVPISNHLYFYWYRQILGQKVEFLVSFYNNEISEKSEIFDDQFSVERPDGSNFTLKIRSTKLEDSAMYFCASSEFRQTTYEQYFGPGTRLTVT.

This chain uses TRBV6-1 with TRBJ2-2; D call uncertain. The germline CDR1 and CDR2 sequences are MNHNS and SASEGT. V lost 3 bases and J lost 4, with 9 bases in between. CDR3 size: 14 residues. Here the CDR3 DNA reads TGTGCCAGCAGTGATCACAGCCGCACCGGGGAGCTGTTTTTT. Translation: CASSDHSRTGELFF.

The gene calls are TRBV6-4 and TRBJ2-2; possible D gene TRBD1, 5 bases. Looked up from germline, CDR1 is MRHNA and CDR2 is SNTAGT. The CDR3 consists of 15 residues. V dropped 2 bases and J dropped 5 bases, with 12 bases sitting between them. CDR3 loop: CASSDGAGDTGELFF. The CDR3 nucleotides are TGTGCCAGCAGTGACGGGGCTGGGGATACCGGGGAGCTGTTTTTT.

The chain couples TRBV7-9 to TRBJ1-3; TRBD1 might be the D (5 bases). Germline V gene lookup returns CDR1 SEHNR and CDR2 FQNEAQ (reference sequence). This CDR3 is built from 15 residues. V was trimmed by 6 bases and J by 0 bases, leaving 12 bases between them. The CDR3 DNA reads TGTGCCAGCAGTGCAGGGCCGAGCTCTGGAAACACCATATATTTT. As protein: CASSAGPSSGNTIYF.

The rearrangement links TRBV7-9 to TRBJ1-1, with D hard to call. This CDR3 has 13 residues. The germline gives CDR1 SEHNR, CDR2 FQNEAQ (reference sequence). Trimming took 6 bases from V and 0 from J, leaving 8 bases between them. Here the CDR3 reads CASRLYLNTEAFF. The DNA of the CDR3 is TGTGCCAGCAGACTCTACTTGAACACTGAAGCTTTCTTT. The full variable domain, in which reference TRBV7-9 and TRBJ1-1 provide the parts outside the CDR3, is DTGVSQNPRHKITKRGQNVTFRCDPISEHNRLYWYRQTLGQGPEFLTYFQNEAQLEKSRLLSDRFSAERPKGSFSTLEIQRTEQGDSAMYLCASRLYLNTEAFFGQGTRLTVV.

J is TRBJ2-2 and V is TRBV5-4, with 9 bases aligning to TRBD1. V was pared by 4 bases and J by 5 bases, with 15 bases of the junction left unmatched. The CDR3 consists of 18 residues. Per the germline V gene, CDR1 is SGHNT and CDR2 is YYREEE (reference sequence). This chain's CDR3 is CASSVPLQGASRTGELFF. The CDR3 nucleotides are TGTGCCAGCAGCGTTCCTCTACAGGGGGCTTCGAGGACCGGGGAGCTGTTTTTT.

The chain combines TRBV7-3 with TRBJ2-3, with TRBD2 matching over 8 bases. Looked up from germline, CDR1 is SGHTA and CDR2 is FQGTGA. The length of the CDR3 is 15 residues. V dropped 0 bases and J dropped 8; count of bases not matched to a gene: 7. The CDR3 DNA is TGTGCCAGCAGCTTAACCGGGGGGGGTGACGGTACGCAGTATTTT. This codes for CASSLTGGGDGTQYF.

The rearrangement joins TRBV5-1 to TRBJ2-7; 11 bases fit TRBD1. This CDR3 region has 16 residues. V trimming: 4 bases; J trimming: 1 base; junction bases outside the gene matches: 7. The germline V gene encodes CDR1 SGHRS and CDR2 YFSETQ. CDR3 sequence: CASSSTDRGLSYEQYF. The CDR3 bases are TGCGCCAGCAGCAGTACGGACAGGGGGCTTTCCTACGAGCAGTACTTC. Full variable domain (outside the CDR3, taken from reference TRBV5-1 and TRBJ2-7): KAGVTQTPRYLIKTRGQQVTLSCSPISGHRSVSWYQQTPGQGLQFLFEYFSETQRNKGNFPGRFSGRQFSNSRSEMNVSTLELGDSALYLCASSSTDRGLSYEQYFGPGTRLTVT.

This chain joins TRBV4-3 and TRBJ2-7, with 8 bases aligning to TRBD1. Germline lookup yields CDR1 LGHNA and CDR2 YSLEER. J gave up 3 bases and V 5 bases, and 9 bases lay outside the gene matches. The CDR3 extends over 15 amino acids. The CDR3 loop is CASSRRTGGGYEQYF. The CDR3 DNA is TGCGCCAGCAGCAGACGTACAGGGGGAGGCTACGAGCAGTACTTC.

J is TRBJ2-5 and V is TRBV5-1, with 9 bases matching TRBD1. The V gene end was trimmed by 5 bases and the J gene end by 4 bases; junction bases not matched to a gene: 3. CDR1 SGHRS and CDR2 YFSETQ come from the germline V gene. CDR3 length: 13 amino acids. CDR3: CASRTGGGETQYF. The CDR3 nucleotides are TGCGCCAGCAGAACAGGGGGCGGAGAGACCCAGTACTTC.

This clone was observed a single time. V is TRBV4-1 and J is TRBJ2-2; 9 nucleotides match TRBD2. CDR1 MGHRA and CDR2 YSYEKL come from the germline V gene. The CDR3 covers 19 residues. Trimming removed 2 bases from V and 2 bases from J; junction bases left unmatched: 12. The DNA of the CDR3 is TGCGCCAGCAGCCAATTTGAGCGGGGGGTCTCTTATAACACCGGGGAGCTGTTTTTT. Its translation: CASSQFERGVSYNTGELFF.

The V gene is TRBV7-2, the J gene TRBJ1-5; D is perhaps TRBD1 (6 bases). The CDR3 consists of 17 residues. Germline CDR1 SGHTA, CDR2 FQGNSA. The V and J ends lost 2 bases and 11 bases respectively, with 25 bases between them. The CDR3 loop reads CASSLSTTTGSRSAQHF. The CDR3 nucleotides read TGTGCCAGCAGCTTATCGACCACTACAGGGTCAAGAAGTGCCCAGCATTTT.

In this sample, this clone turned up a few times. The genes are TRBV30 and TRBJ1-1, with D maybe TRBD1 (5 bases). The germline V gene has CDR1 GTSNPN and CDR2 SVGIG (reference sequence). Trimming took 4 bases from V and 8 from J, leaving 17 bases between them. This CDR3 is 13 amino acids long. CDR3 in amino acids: CAWMGTLRWEAFF. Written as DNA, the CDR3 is TGTGCCTGGATGGGGACTTTACGGTGGGAAGCTTTCTTT.

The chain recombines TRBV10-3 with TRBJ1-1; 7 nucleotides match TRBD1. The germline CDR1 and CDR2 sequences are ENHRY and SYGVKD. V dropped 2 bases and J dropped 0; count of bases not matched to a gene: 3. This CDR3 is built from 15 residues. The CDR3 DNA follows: TGTGCCATCAGTGAGCCCGGACAGGTGAACACTGAAGCTTTCTTT. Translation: CAISEPGQVNTEAFF.

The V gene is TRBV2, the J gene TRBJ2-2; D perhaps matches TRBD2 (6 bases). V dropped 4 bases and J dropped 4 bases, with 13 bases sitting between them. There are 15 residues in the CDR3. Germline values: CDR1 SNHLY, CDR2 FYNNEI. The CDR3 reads CASSVVGGGTGELFF. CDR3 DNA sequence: TGTGCCAGCAGTGTGGTGGGGGGAGGCACCGGGGAGCTGTTTTTT.

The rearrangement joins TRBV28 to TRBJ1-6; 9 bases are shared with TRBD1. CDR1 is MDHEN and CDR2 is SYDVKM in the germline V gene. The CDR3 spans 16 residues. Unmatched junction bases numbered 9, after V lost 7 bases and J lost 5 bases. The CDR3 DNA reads TGTGCCAGCACTACAACAGGGGGCCGACATAATTCACCCCTCCACTTT. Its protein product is CASTTTGGRHNSPLHF.

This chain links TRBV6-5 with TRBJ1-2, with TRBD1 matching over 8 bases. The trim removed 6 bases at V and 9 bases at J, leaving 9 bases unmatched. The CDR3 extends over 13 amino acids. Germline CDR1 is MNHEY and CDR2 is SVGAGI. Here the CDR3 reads CASSEGQADRYTF. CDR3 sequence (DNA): TGTGCCAGCAGCGAGGGACAGGCCGATCGCTACACCTTC.

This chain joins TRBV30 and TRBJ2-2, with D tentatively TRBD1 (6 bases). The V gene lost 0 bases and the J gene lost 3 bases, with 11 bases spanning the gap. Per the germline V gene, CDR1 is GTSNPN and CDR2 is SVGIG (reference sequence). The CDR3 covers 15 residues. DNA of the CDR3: TGTGCCTGGAGTGTTAATAGGGGGTACACCGGGGAGCTGTTTTTT. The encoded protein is CAWSVNRGYTGELFF. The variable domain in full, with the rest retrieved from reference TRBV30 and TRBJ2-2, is SQTIHQWPATLVQPVGSPLSLECTVEGTSNPNLYWYRQAAGRGLQLLFYSVGIGQISSEVPQNLSASRPQDRQFILSSKKLLLSDSGFYLCAWSVNRGYTGELFFGEGSRLTVL.

The CDR3 DNA follows: TGTGCCAGCAGCTTAGCGGGTCGAGCAGGGGTCGGAAAACTGTTTTTT. Its translation is CASSLAGRAGVGKLFF. The J gene is TRBJ1-4, the V gene TRBV7-2, with TRBD1 as a possible D gene (6 bases). V was trimmed by 0 bases and J by 10 bases, leaving 18 bases between them. CDR1 and CDR2 (germline): SGHTA, FQGNSA. The CDR3 runs to 16 residues. Filled out from reference TRBV7-2 and TRBJ1-4, the complete variable domain reads GAGVSQSPSNKVTEKGKDVELRCDPISGHTALYWYRQSLGQGLEFLIYFQGNSAPDKSGLPSDRFSAERTGGSVSTLTIQRTQQEDSAVYLCASSLAGRAGVGKLFFGSGTQLSVL.

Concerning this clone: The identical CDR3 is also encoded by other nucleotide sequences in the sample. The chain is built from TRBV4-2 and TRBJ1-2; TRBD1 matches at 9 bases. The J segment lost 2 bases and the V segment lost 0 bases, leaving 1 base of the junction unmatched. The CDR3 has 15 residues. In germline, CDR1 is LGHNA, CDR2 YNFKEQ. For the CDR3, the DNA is TGTGCCAGCAGCCAAGAGGGACAGGGAAACTATGGCTACACCTTC. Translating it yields CASSQEGQGNYGYTF.

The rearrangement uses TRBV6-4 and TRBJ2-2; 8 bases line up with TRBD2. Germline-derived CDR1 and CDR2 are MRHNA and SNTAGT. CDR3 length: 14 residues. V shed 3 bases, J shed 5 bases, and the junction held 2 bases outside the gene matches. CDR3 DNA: TGTGCCAGCAGTGAATCGGGAGGGACCGGGGAGCTGTTTTTT. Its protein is CASSESGGTGELFF.

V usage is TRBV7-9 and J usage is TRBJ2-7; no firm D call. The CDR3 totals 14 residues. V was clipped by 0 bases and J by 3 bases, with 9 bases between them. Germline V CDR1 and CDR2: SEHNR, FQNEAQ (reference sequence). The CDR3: CASSLAVQNYEQYF. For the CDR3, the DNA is TGTGCCAGCAGCTTAGCCGTACAGAACTACGAGCAGTACTTC. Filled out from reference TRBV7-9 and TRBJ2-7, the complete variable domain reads DTGVSQNPRHKITKRGQNVTFRCDPISEHNRLYWYRQTLGQGPEFLTYFQNEAQLEKSRLLSDRFSAERPKGSFSTLEIQRTEQGDSAMYLCASSLAVQNYEQYFGPGTRLTVT.